The 10 T cell receptor beta chains reported below all come from one sample, sequenced in a study of T cells after posttransplantation cyclophosphamide. Treatment was busulfan-fludarabine conditioning, a marrow graft, and cyclophosphamide on days +3 and +4. Sequencing was performed with immunoSEQ multiplex PCR; in TCRdb, only in-frame clones are kept and a portion is missing. The profile covers approximately 17,000 clones, none occurring a single time. The specimen comprised PBMCs, sampled after allogeneic stem cell transplant with posttransplant cyclophosphamide. These receptors all stem from a female patient younger than 45 who received an allogeneic stem cell transplant from a related donor, was CMV-positive, and had no GVHD. Some T cells may be graft donor cells.

Ten or more counts support this clone. The chain recombines TRBV25-1 with TRBJ2-3, with a weak D call TRBD1 (5 bases). Germline V gene sequence: CDR1 MGHDK, CDR2 SYGVNS. This CDR3 is 15 amino acids long. V was pared by 0 bases and J by 1 base, with 8 bases between. The CDR3 here is CASSEYVRGTDTQYF. CDR3 DNA: TGTGCCAGCAGTGAATATGTCAGGGGCACAGATACGCAGTATTTT.

This clone was observed many times. The V gene is TRBV27, the J gene TRBJ1-1; D not resolved. V was pared by 6 bases and J by 4 bases, with 6 bases between. This CDR3 spans 11 amino acids. Germline CDR1 MNHEY, CDR2 SMNVEV (reference sequence). CDR3 sequence reads: CASRTGTEAFF. The CDR3 bases are TGTGCCAGCAGAACGGGCACTGAAGCTTTCTTT.

Many counts were recorded for this clone. The V and J genes are TRBV7-2 and TRBJ2-7, with 13 bases identical to TRBD2. The CDR3 is made up of 15 amino acids. Germline V gene lookup returns CDR1 SGHTA and CDR2 FQGNSA. J was trimmed by 7 bases and V by 4 bases; bases with no gene match: 7. As DNA, the CDR3 is TGTGCCAGCAGCTCTGAGGGACTAGCGGGATTGGAGCAGTACTTC. Its translation is CASSSEGLAGLEQYF.

This clone was recorded many times. This chain connects TRBV5-1 to TRBJ1-1; possibly TRBD1 for D (5 bases). The CDR3 has 13 residues. CDR1 and CDR2 from the germline V gene are SGHRS and YFSETQ. V lost 4 bases and J 5 bases, leaving 12 bases between the germline ends. The CDR3 spells CASSVPEGTEAFF. CDR3 DNA sequence: TGCGCCAGCAGCGTACCGGAGGGGACTGAAGCTTTCTTT.

This clone was seen ten or more times. The chain recombines TRBV7-8 with TRBJ1-2; a weak D match, TRBD1 (5 bases). CDR3 length equals 14 residues. The V gene lost 1 base and the J gene lost 5 bases, with 11 bases spanning the gap. Germline V gene lookup returns CDR1 SGHVS and CDR2 FQNEAQ. This CDR3 reads CASSLGQNRYGYTF. The CDR3 DNA sequence: TGTGCCAGCAGCTTAGGACAGAATCGGTATGGCTACACCTTC.

This clone was seen many times. The chain has TRBV5-1 and TRBJ1-3; D possibly corresponds to TRBD1 (5 bases). The V gene lost 4 bases and the J gene lost 2 bases, with 13 bases spanning the gap. The V gene's germline CDR1 is SGHRS and CDR2 YFSETQ. This CDR3 spans 15 amino acids. CDR3 in DNA: TGCGCCAGCAGCGACCATGGGACTACTGGAAACACCATATATTTT. Its translation is CASSDHGTTGNTIYF.

The table lists this clone with many counts. The chain links TRBV18 to TRBJ1-1; no clear D gene. This CDR3 region has 13 residues. V was shortened by 5 bases and J by 4 bases, with 11 bases between the two germline ends. Germline-derived CDR1 and CDR2 are KGHSH and LQKENI. CDR3 nucleotides: TGTGCCAGCTCAGTATGGGAGGGCACTGAAGCTTTCTTT. It specifies CASSVWEGTEAFF.

This clone has a count of ten or more. The chain employs TRBV7-9 and TRBJ1-1; no clear D gene. CDR1 is SEHNR and CDR2 is FQNEAQ in the germline V gene (reference sequence). Deletions cut 5 bases from V and 2 bases from J, with 9 bases between. This CDR3 spans 13 amino acids. This chain's CDR3 is CASSLSGNTEAFF. DNA of the CDR3: TGTGCCAGCAGCCTTAGCGGCAACACTGAAGCTTTCTTT.

This clone was detected only a few times. The CDR3, as DNA: TGTGCCAGCGGACTAGCGGGAGGGTCAGCACGCAATGAGCAGTTCTTC. As protein: CASGLAGGSARNEQFF. The V gene is TRBV28, the J gene TRBJ2-1; 15 positions match TRBD2. CDR3 length: 16 residues. Germline trimming cut 8 bases from V and 6 bases from J; bases unmatched to any gene: 8. Germline CDR1 MDHEN, CDR2 SYDVKM.

This clone was recorded many times. This chain links TRBV6-5 with TRBJ1-2, with a possible D match to TRBD1 (5 bases). Trimming took off 7 bases at V and 8 bases at J, with 20 bases between the two ends. This CDR3 has 14 residues. Per the germline V gene, CDR1 is MNHEY and CDR2 is SVGAGI. CDR3 nucleotide sequence: TGTGCCAGCACCCCGACAGCTTCAGGGTGGGGCTACACCTTC. Encoded protein: CASTPTASGWGYTF.